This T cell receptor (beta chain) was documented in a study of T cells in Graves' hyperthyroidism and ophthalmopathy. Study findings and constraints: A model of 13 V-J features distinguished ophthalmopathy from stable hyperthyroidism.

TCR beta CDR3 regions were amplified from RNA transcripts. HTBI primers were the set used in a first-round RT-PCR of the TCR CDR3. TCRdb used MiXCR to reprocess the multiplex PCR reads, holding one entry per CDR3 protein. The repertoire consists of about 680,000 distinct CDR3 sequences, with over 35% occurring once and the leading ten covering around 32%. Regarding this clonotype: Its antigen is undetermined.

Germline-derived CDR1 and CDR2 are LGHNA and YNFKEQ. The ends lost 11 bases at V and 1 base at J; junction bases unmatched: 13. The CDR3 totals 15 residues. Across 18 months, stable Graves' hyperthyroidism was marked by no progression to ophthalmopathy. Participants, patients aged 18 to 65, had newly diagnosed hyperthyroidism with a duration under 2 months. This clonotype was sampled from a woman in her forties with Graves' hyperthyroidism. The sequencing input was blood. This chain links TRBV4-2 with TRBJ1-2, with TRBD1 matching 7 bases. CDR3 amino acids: CAWRLKGQLNYGYTF. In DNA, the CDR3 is TGTGCCTGGAGACTGAAGGGACAGCTTAACTATGGCTACACCTTC.